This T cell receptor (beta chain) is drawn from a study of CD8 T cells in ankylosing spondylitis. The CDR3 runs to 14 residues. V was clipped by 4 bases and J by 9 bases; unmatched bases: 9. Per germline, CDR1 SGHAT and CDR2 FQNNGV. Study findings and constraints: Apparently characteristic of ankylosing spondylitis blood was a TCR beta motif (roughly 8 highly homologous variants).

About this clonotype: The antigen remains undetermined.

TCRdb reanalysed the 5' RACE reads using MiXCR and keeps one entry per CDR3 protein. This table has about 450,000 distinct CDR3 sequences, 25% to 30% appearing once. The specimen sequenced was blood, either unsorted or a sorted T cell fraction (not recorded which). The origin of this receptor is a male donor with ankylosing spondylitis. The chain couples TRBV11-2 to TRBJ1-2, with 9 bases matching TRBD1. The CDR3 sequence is CASSSWTGALSYTF. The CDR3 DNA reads TGTGCCAGCAGCTCCTGGACAGGGGCCCTCAGCTACACCTTC.